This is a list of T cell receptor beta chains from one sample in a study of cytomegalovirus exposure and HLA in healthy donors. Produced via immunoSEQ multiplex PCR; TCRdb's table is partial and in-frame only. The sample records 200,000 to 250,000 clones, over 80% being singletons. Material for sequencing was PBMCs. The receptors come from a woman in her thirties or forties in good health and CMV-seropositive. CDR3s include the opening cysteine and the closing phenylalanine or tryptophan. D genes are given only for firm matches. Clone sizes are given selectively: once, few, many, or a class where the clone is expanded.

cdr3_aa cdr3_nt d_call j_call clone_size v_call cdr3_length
CASSLAQGWVGGYTF TGTGCCAGCAGTTTAGCACAGGGCTGGGTTGGTGGCTACACCTTC NA TRBJ1-2 few TRBV28 15
CASSIVPQGVNTEAFF TGTGCCAGTAGTATAGTCCCCCAGGGTGTGAACACTGAAGCTTTCTTT NA TRBJ1-1 once TRBV19 16
CASSEAARGRETQYF TGTGCCAGCAGTGAAGCGGCCAGGGGGAGGGAGACCCAGTACTTC NA TRBJ2-5 once TRBV2 15
CASSEASGFGQPQHF TGTGCCAGCAGTGAAGCTTCTGGTTTCGGGCAGCCCCAGCATTTT NA TRBJ1-5 NA TRBV2 15
CASSLVGSGQPQHF TGTGCCAGCAGCCTAGTGGGGAGTGGTCAGCCCCAGCATTTT NA TRBJ1-5 NA TRBV5-6 14
CASSQGLRGAVYYEQYF TGCGCCAGCAGCCAAGGTTTGCGGGGGGCGGTTTACTACGAGCAGTACTTC TRBD2 TRBJ2-7 NA TRBV4-1 17
CASSLEGASGGAGAWQFF TGTGCCAGCAGCTTAGAAGGGGCTAGCGGGGGGGCCGGGGCTTGGCAGTTCTTC TRBD2 TRBJ2-1 few TRBV11-2 18
CSSSSPPYEQYF TGTTCCAGCAGCTCCCCTCCCTACGAGCAGTACTTC NA TRBJ2-7 NA TRBV7-9 12
CASSQDLTSGRREQFF TGTGCCAGCAGCCAAGATCTAACCAGCGGGAGACGGGAGCAGTTCTTC TRBD2 TRBJ2-1 once TRBV4-2 16
CASSSRLGSTDTQYF TGTGCCAGCAGCTCCAGACTGGGTTCCACAGATACGCAGTATTTT NA TRBJ2-3 NA TRBV11-2 15
CAWSPGGGGNTIYF TGTGCCTGGAGTCCGGGCGGGGGTGGAAACACCATATATTTT NA TRBJ1-3 NA TRBV30 14
CASSHMRGTEAFF TGTGCCAGCAGCCATATGCGGGGCACTGAAGCTTTCTTT NA TRBJ1-1 NA TRBV7-8 13
CASSSVRVPYGYTF TGTGCCAGCAGCTCTGTCCGGGTCCCCTATGGCTACACCTTC NA TRBJ1-2 NA TRBV4-2 14
CASSPPYRVSLTGELFF TGTGCCAGCAGCCCGCCCTACAGGGTATCGTTAACCGGGGAGCTGTTTTTT NA TRBJ2-2 NA TRBV7-9 17
CSVYTDTQYF TGCAGCGTGTACACAGATACGCAGTATTTT NA TRBJ2-3 few TRBV29-1 10
CASSQSEGATEAFF TGTGCCAGCTCGCAATCTGAGGGGGCCACTGAAGCTTTCTTT TRBD1 TRBJ1-1 NA TRBV18 14
CASSGTVNTGELFF TGTGCCAGCAGCGGGACAGTGAACACCGGGGAGCTGTTTTTT TRBD1 TRBJ2-2 NA TRBV6-4 14
CASSLLGRAEGYTF TGTGCCAGCAGCCTCCTGGGCAGGGCGGAGGGCTACACCTTC NA TRBJ1-2 few TRBV7-2 14
CASSEGTGFWGYTF TGTGCCAGCAGTGAAGGGACAGGATTCTGGGGCTACACCTTC TRBD1 TRBJ1-2 NA TRBV6-1 14
CSSSTRQAFYGYTF TGTTCCAGCAGCACTCGACAGGCCTTCTATGGCTACACCTTC NA TRBJ1-2 NA TRBV7-9 14
CASSYLTITGTGYTF TGTGCCAGCAGTTACCTTACAATAACAGGGACCGGCTACACCTTC NA TRBJ1-2 NA TRBV6-5 15
CSSSFIETGKYEQYF TGTTCCAGCAGTTTTATTGAGACAGGGAAATACGAGCAGTACTTC TRBD1 TRBJ2-7 NA TRBV7-9 15
CASSPEARGLYEQYF TGTGCCAGCTCCCCTGAAGCGAGGGGGCTCTACGAGCAGTACTTC TRBD1 TRBJ2-7 NA TRBV18 15
CASSLQGGILHYEQFF TGTGCCAGTAGTCTCCAGGGGGGTATTCTTCATTATGAGCAGTTCTTC NA TRBJ2-1 NA TRBV19 16
CASRGRGGGLSQPQHF TGTGCCAGTCGGGGCAGGGGAGGGGGGCTAAGTCAGCCCCAGCATTTT NA TRBJ1-5 NA TRBV19 16
CASSPRTGLLNTEAFF TGTGCCAGCAGCCCGCGGACAGGGCTTTTGAACACTGAAGCTTTCTTT TRBD1 TRBJ1-1 few TRBV5-4 16
CAWSVFKETQYF TGTGCCTGGAGTGTATTCAAAGAGACCCAGTACTTC NA TRBJ2-5 once TRBV30 12
CASSVGSGSIIADTQYF TGTGCCAGCAGCGTAGGGAGCGGGAGTATAATCGCAGATACGCAGTATTTT TRBD2 TRBJ2-3 NA TRBV9 17
CASSPEGEKLFF TGTGCCAGCTCACCAGAGGGTGAAAAACTGTTTTTT NA TRBJ1-4 few TRBV18 12
CASSLDGQGSYEQYF TGCGCCAGCAGCTTGGATGGACAGGGGTCCTACGAGCAGTACTTC TRBD1 TRBJ2-7 once TRBV5-1 15
CASSLGQENGYTF TGTGCCAGCAGCTTAGGACAGGAAAATGGCTACACCTTC NA TRBJ1-2 few TRBV7-2 13
CASSLRGGEQYF TGTGCCAGCAGTTTAAGAGGGGGCGAGCAGTACTTC NA TRBJ2-7 NA TRBV27 12
CASSLRGNWDTQYF TGTGCCAGCAGCTTGCGGGGCAATTGGGATACGCAATATTTT NA TRBJ2-3 once TRBV7-2 14
CASSLGGGSSNQPQHF TGTGCCAGCAGCTTAGGGGGGGGTAGCAGCAATCAGCCCCAGCATTTT NA TRBJ1-5 NA TRBV7-6 16
CASSGGTAGGEKLFF TGTGCCAGCAGCGGCGGGACAGCCGGAGGTGAAAAACTGTTTTTT TRBD1 TRBJ1-4 NA TRBV9 15
CASSLGGGMVGTEAFF TGTGCCAGCAGCTTAGGTGGAGGGATGGTGGGGACTGAAGCTTTCTTT NA TRBJ1-1 few TRBV7-2 16
CASSYSGTGGYGYTF TGTGCCAGCAGTTACTCCGGGACAGGGGGGTATGGCTACACCTTC TRBD1 TRBJ1-2 NA TRBV7-9 15
CASGWTGGAVDTQYF TGTGCCAGCGGGTGGACAGGGGGAGCAGTGGATACGCAGTATTTT TRBD1 TRBJ2-3 few TRBV28 15
CASSLLGGDRGPLSNQPQHF TGTGCCAGCAGCTTGTTGGGGGGGGACAGGGGGCCTCTTAGCAATCAGCCCCAGCATTTT TRBD1 TRBJ1-5 NA TRBV5-4 20
CASSLERRLNEKLFF TGTGCCAGCAGCTTAGAAAGGCGGCTGAATGAAAAACTGTTTTTT NA TRBJ1-4 NA TRBV7-2 15
CASSLTGPGNTEAFF TGTGCCAGCAGCTTAACAGGCCCGGGGAACACTGAAGCTTTCTTT NA TRBJ1-1 NA TRBV7-3 15
CASSPRLAETGELFF TGTGCCAGCAGCCCTCGACTAGCAGAGACCGGGGAGCTGTTTTTT TRBD2 TRBJ2-2 NA TRBV6-4 15
CASSSPGVGGPHEQFF TGTGCCAGCAGTTCCCCCGGAGTGGGAGGGCCCCATGAGCAGTTCTTC TRBD2 TRBJ2-1 NA TRBV28 16
CARALVGGGLSSYNEQFF TGTGCCAGGGCGTTGGTAGGGGGCGGGTTGAGCTCCTACAATGAGCAGTTCTTC TRBD1 TRBJ2-1 NA TRBV5-4 18
CASSLQGFGNQPQHF TGCGCCAGCAGCTTGCAGGGGTTTGGCAATCAGCCCCAGCATTTT NA TRBJ1-5 NA TRBV5-1 15
CASSEFDGLEAFF TGTGCCAGCAGTGAATTTGATGGACTTGAAGCTTTCTTT NA TRBJ1-1 NA TRBV2 13
CAWRAGGLVGGYTF TGTGCCTGGAGAGCGGGGGGCCTAGTGGGTGGCTACACCTTC NA TRBJ1-2 few TRBV30 14
CASSQTGRSGNTIYF TGCGCCAGCAGCCAAACAGGGCGCTCAGGAAACACCATATATTTT NA TRBJ1-3 NA TRBV4-1 15
CAWSIGTLLNFSYNEQFF TGTGCCTGGAGTATCGGGACACTCCTTAATTTCTCCTACAATGAGCAGTTCTTC NA TRBJ2-1 NA TRBV30 18
CACSGLHPYGYTF TGTGCCTGCAGTGGACTGCATCCCTATGGCTACACCTTC NA TRBJ1-2 NA TRBV30 13
CASSLDRQGWDYTF TGTGCCAGCAGCCTGGACCGACAGGGCTGGGACTACACCTTC TRBD1 TRBJ1-2 NA TRBV9 14
CASSSSWSGMGETQYF TGTGCCAGCAGTTCAAGTTGGTCAGGGATGGGGGAGACCCAGTACTTC NA TRBJ2-5 NA TRBV27 16
CASSFGQGQPQHF TGTGCCAGCAGCTTCGGTCAGGGTCAGCCCCAGCATTTT NA TRBJ1-5 NA TRBV7-9 13
CASTKTATNYGYTF TGTGCCAGCACCAAGACAGCCACTAACTATGGCTACACCTTC NA TRBJ1-2 once TRBV11-2 14